The clone carrying this TCR beta chain was counted once. Its antigen is as yet unknown. The ViraFEST assay expanded antigen-specific CD4+ T cells with viral peptide pools before sequencing. After less than 11 days in culture, the CD4+ T cells were isolated. Among the vaccine recipients, none had a prior SARS-CoV-2 infection, and nucleocapsid antibodies were negative. This sample is part of a study of vaccination effects on CD4 cells after COVID-19. Study outcomes and limitations: Whether induced by infection or by vaccine, clones showed marked clonal contraction late after vaccination. Missing from the study were early post-infection timepoints, and its convalescent patients were few.

The method was immunoSEQ multiplex PCR; TCRdb's version includes in-frame clones alone and lacks a portion of them. The sample consists of tens of thousands of clones, around 72% of them appearing once. This clonotype originated in a human donor who received a COVID-19 vaccine. The specimen comprised CD4+ T cells from PBMCs cultured with HCoV-NL63 spike peptides, sampled before COVID-19 vaccination.

The CDR3 sequence: CASLRDRATYEQYF. The CDR3 coding sequence is TGTGCCAGCCTCCGGGACAGGGCTACCTACGAGCAGTACTTC. The J gene is TRBJ2-7, the V gene TRBV6-5, with 9 bases aligning to TRBD1. Germline CDR1 reads MNHEY; CDR2 reads SVGAGI. V lost 8 bases to trimming and J lost 2 bases; unmatched junction nucleotides: 7. The CDR3 contains 14 residues.